This entry describes one TCR beta chain. The data stem from a study of T cell responses to AZD1222 COVID-19 vaccine. TCRdb keeps only in-frame clones here, not all; method: immunoSEQ multiplex PCR. The sample contains about 86,000 clones, almost 90% of which appear only once. Germline CDR1 SQVTM, CDR2 ANQGSEA. V was clipped by 7 bases and J by 3 bases; unmatched bases: 10. This CDR3 spans 14 amino acids. This sample comprised peripheral blood, obtained 28 days after the second AZD1222 dose. The source of this sequence is an adult who received the AZD1222 COVID-19 vaccine. The gene calls are TRBV29-1 and TRBJ2-7, with 9 bases lining up with TRBD2. The CDR3: CSATTGTSRYEQYF. Here the CDR3 DNA reads TGCAGCGCCACAACCGGGACTAGCCGCTACGAGCAGTACTTC.